Shown below are 27 T cell receptor beta chains from a single sample sequenced in a study of T cells after yellow fever vaccination. TCRdb processed the 5' RACE reads anew with MiXCR; each CDR3 protein has one entry. The sample gives under 250,000 distinct CDR3 sequences, roughly 3.3% of which show up once; around 3% is in the top ten. The sequences come from CD4+ T cells sorted from PBMCs, collected 10 days after the yellow fever booster vaccination. These receptors all come from a man between 18 and 29 years old who received the YFV17D yellow fever vaccine.

This clonotype has more than one count but fewer than ten. V and J are TRBV2 and TRBJ2-5; D not resolved. CDR1 is SNHLY, CDR2 FYNNEI, per germline. Trimming pared 8 bases from V and 5 bases from J, leaving 9 bases between. The CDR3 contains 11 residues. Here the CDR3 reads CASSKKETQYF. Written as DNA, the CDR3 is TGTGCCAGCTCGAAGAAGGAGACCCAGTACTTC. Filled out from reference TRBV2 and TRBJ2-5, the complete variable domain reads EPEVTQTPSHQVTQMGQEVILRCVPISNHLYFYWYRQILGQKVEFLVSFYNNEISEKSEIFDDQFSVERPDGSNFTLKIRSTKLEDSAMYFCASSKKETQYFGPGTRLLVL.

This clonotype showed up many times. The rearrangement links TRBV7-9 to TRBJ1-2; D remains unclear. Trimming removed 8 bases from V and 4 bases from J, with 14 bases in between. Germline CDR1 is SEHNR and CDR2 is FQNEAQ (reference sequence). The CDR3 consists of 13 residues. The CDR3 spells CASLGRTGYGYTF. CDR3 nucleotide sequence: TGTGCCAGCCTGGGCCGAACTGGCTATGGCTACACCTTC.

Only a few counts were recorded for this clonotype. The chain is built from TRBV19 and TRBJ2-1, with 10 positions matching TRBD1. CDR1 and CDR2 from the germline V gene are LNHDA and SQIVND (reference sequence). V trimming: 2 bases; J trimming: 6 bases; junction bases outside the gene matches: 4. The CDR3 runs 15 residues. CDR3 DNA sequence: TGTGCCAGTAGTATACAAGGGGACAGGGGCAATGAGCAGTTCTTC. It is translated as CASSIQGDRGNEQFF.

This clonotype was found many times. The rearrangement joins TRBV7-9 to TRBJ2-1; possible D gene TRBD1, 6 bases. V lost 5 bases and J lost 0, with 14 bases in between. Germline lookup yields CDR1 SEHNR and CDR2 FQNEAQ (reference sequence). The CDR3 extends over 16 amino acids. CDR3 sequence (DNA): TGTGCCAGCAGCGCCAACAGGGACCTCTCCTACAATGAGCAGTTCTTC. It encodes CASSANRDLSYNEQFF.

There are many counts of this clonotype. CDR3 nucleotides: TGTGCCAGCAGCTTCGAAAGAGGGGGGCAGGAGACCCAGTACTTC. Translation gives CASSFERGGQETQYF. The genes are TRBV3-1 and TRBJ2-5; D tentatively fits TRBD1 or TRBD2 (6 bases each). CDR3 length: 15 amino acids. The V gene lost 5 bases and the J gene lost 5 bases, with 18 bases spanning the gap. Germline V gene data show CDR1 as LGHDT and CDR2 as YNNKEL (reference sequence).

This clonotype was detected many times. This chain connects TRBV7-2 to TRBJ2-1; 7 bases agree with TRBD1. The V gene's germline CDR1 is SGHTA and CDR2 FQGNSA. CDR3 length equals 13 residues. Trimming at V came to 3 bases and at J to 4 bases, leaving 0 bases not matched to a gene. For the CDR3, the DNA is TGTGCCAGCAGCTTCAGGGGGTACAATGAGCAGTTCTTC. Translation: CASSFRGYNEQFF. Combining the CDR3 with reference TRBV7-2 and TRBJ2-1 gives the whole variable domain GAGVSQSPSNKVTEKGKDVELRCDPISGHTALYWYRQSLGQGLEFLIYFQGNSAPDKSGLPSDRFSAERTGGSVSTLTIQRTQQEDSAVYLCASSFRGYNEQFFGPGTRLTVL.

This clonotype was seen ten or more times. The V and J genes are TRBV28 and TRBJ1-1, with a possible D match to TRBD1 (6 bases). V shed 5 bases and J shed 10 bases, with 20 bases lying between them. The CDR3 runs 14 residues. Germline V gives CDR1 MDHEN, CDR2 SYDVKM. This CDR3 is CASSPQTGGLGAFF. For the CDR3, the DNA is TGTGCCAGCAGTCCTCAGACGGGGGGGCTGGGAGCTTTCTTT.

In this sample, this clonotype turned up a few times. V and J are TRBV24-1 and TRBJ2-3; perhaps TRBD1 as D (6 bases). The V and J ends lost 9 bases and 0 bases respectively, with 18 bases between them. The germline CDR1 and CDR2 sequences are KGHDR and SFDVKD. This CDR3 is 16 amino acids long. CDR3 coding DNA: TGTGCCACCGCACCGGGGAAGGGGGAGAGCACAGATACGCAGTATTTT. This codes for CATAPGKGESTDTQYF.

The V and J genes are TRBV20-1 and TRBJ2-5; 10 nucleotides line up with TRBD2. This CDR3 has 15 amino acids. Germline CDR1 is DFQATT and CDR2 is SNEGSKA (reference sequence). V trimming: 0 bases; J trimming: 7 bases; junction bases outside the gene matches: 8. The chain's CDR3 is CSARDPSGGTGTQYF. CDR3 coding DNA: TGCAGTGCTAGAGATCCTAGCGGGGGCACCGGGACCCAGTACTTC.

This clonotype was recorded many times. This chain joins TRBV6-2 or TRBV6-3 and TRBJ1-1; D possibly corresponds to TRBD1 (6 bases). There are 13 residues in the CDR3. V lost 5 bases and J 7 bases, leaving 14 bases between the germline ends. Germline loops: CDR1 MNHEY, CDR2 SVGEGT. DNA for the CDR3: TGTGCCAGCAGTCACCCACCGGACAGTGAAGCTTTCTTT. Protein product: CASSHPPDSEAFF.

This chain joins TRBV20-1 and TRBJ2-2, with D perhaps matching TRBD1 (6 bases). There are 14 residues in the CDR3. The V end lost 3 bases, the J end lost 1 base, and 9 bases lay between the germline ends. Germline V gene data show CDR1 as DFQATT and CDR2 as SNEGSKA (reference sequence). CDR3 amino acids: CSARAGENTGELFF. CDR3 DNA sequence: TGCAGTGCTAGGGCAGGGGAGAACACCGGGGAGCTGTTTTTT.

Notes on this clonotype: This may be a read error: a much more frequent sequence differs by one nucleotide. The gene calls are TRBV27 and TRBJ2-1; D is ambiguous. Germline V CDR1 and CDR2: MNHEY, SMNVEV (reference sequence). V was cut by 6 bases and J by 12 bases, with 18 bases left in between. The CDR3 sequence is 13 residues long. In DNA, the CDR3 is TGTGCCAGCAGGGGCCTACCGATCTTTGTGCAGTTCTTC. Amino acid sequence: CASRGLPIFVQFF.

This clonotype came up a few times. The chain is built from TRBV7-9 and TRBJ1-6, with D uncertain. The CDR3 is made up of 15 amino acids. V was pared by 1 base and J by 6 bases, with 10 bases between. The germline V gene encodes CDR1 SEHNR and CDR2 FQNEAQ (reference sequence). The CDR3 DNA follows: TGTGCCAGCAGCTTAGTCGCGCGACCTAATTCACCCCTCCACTTT. Translation: CASSLVARPNSPLHF.

This clonotype came up a few times. The rearrangement joins TRBV19 to TRBJ2-2, with a possible D match to TRBD1 (6 bases). CDR1 is LNHDA and CDR2 is SQIVND in the germline V gene (reference sequence). The CDR3 is made up of 13 amino acids. V was cut by 7 bases and J by 3 bases, with 9 bases left in between. The CDR3 nucleotides read TGTGCCAGTAATTACAGGGACACCGGGGAGCTGTTTTTT. This encodes CASNYRDTGELFF.

Many counts were recorded for this clonotype. The chain joins TRBV24-1 to TRBJ1-4; D is undetermined. Germline CDR1 KGHDR, CDR2 SFDVKD. The CDR3 consists of 14 residues. Trimming stripped 8 bases from V and 3 bases from J, with 12 bases between. CDR3 DNA sequence: TGTGCCACCACATCTCCGGCGGCTAATGAAAAACTGTTTTTT. The encoded protein is CATTSPAANEKLFF.

This clonotype was counted between two and nine times. The CDR3 sequence: CASSSYYGLGANVLTF. The DNA of the CDR3 is TGTGCCAGTAGTTCCTACTACGGGTTAGGGGCCAACGTCCTGACTTTC. The rearrangement links TRBV19 to TRBJ2-6; D call uncertain. The CDR3 has 16 residues. The germline V gene encodes CDR1 LNHDA and CDR2 SQIVND (reference sequence). The V end lost 5 bases, the J end lost 4 bases, and 15 bases lay between the germline ends. Drawing the rest from reference TRBV19 and TRBJ2-6, the complete variable domain is DGGITQSPKYLFRKEGQNVTLSCEQNLNHDAMYWYRQDPGQGLRLIYYSQIVNDFQKGDIAEGYSVSREKKESFPLTVTSAQKNPTAFYLCASSSYYGLGANVLTFGAGSRLTVL.

This clonotype has more than one count but fewer than ten. This chain joins TRBV6-2 or TRBV6-3 and TRBJ2-7; D gene uncertain. This CDR3 comprises 16 residues. CDR1 and CDR2 (germline): MNHEY, SVGEGT. Trimming removed 5 bases from V and 1 base from J, with 18 bases in between. The CDR3 region has the DNA TGTGCCAGCAGTCAGCTTTCCACGTCGGTTTCCTACGAGCAGTACGTC. Its protein is CASSQLSTSVSYEQYV.

The V call is TRBV18, the J call TRBJ2-7; possible D gene TRBD1, 6 bases. This CDR3 region has 14 residues. V was shortened by 4 bases and J by 0 bases, with 10 bases between the two germline ends. Per germline, CDR1 KGHSH and CDR2 LQKENI. The CDR3 DNA is TGTGCCAGCTCACTTCAAGGGGGCTCCTACGAGCAGTACTTC. Its translation: CASSLQGGSYEQYF.

This clonotype was recorded many times. The chain couples TRBV7-6 to TRBJ2-3, with a weak D call TRBD1 (5 bases). Germline V gene lookup returns CDR1 SGHVS and CDR2 FNYEAQ. The CDR3 consists of 17 residues. Trimming took 1 base from V and 5 from J, leaving 19 bases between them. CDR3 loop: CASSLGGPQGFVDTQYF. The CDR3 DNA reads as TGTGCCAGCAGCTTAGGGGGCCCGCAGGGTTTTGTAGATACGCAGTATTTT.

This clonotype was seen only a few times. The CDR3 protein is CASRNRDGITQYF. DNA for the CDR3: TGTGCCAGCAGGAATAGGGACGGCATAACGCAGTATTTT. The chain carries TRBV27 and TRBJ2-3; D is tentatively TRBD1 or TRBD2 (5 bases each). Germline assignment: CDR1 MNHEY and CDR2 SMNVEV (reference sequence). V was pared by 6 bases and J by 9 bases, with 16 bases between. This CDR3 has 13 residues.

This clonotype came up many times. The DNA for the CDR3 is TGTGCCAGCAGCCAGGAATACTGGGCCAATGAGCAGTTCTTC. This encodes CASSQEYWANEQFF. The gene calls are TRBV4-2 and TRBJ2-1; D is ambiguous. The CDR3 loop spans 14 amino acids. The V gene's germline CDR1 is LGHNA and CDR2 YNFKEQ. Trimming stripped 3 bases from V and 6 bases from J, with 12 bases between.

This rearrangement joins TRBV12-3 or TRBV12-4 to TRBJ1-5; D is undetermined. The CDR3 runs 15 residues. Trimming cost V 3 bases and J 3 bases, with 12 bases left between them. CDR3 in amino acids: CASSLASGNNQPQHF. DNA for the CDR3: TGTGCCAGCAGTTTGGCCTCGGGGAACAATCAGCCCCAGCATTTT.

There are many counts of this clonotype. The J gene is TRBJ2-3, the V gene TRBV28, with 8 bases that match TRBD2. CDR3 length: 11 residues. CDR1 is MDHEN, CDR2 SYDVKM, per germline. Trimming cost V 5 bases and J 9 bases; bases outside gene matches: 1. The CDR3 here is CASSIAGTQYF. Here the CDR3 DNA reads TGTGCCAGCAGTATAGCGGGGACGCAGTATTTT.

This clonotype was observed a handful of times. This may arise from a read error, as a much more abundant clone is one base away. The J gene is TRBJ1-1, the V gene TRBV5-1; D ambiguous. This CDR3 contains 16 residues. Trimming removed 4 bases at V and 5 bases at J, with 21 bases between. Germline CDR1 and CDR2: SGHRS and YFSETQ. CDR3 loop: CASSHFSVGLMTEAFF. For the CDR3, the DNA is TGCGCCAGCAGCCATTTTTCGGTAGGATTGATGACTGAAGCTTTCTTT. The complete variable domain, with remaining parts taken from reference TRBV5-1 and TRBJ1-1, reads KAGVTQTPRYLIKTRGQQVTLSCSPISGHRSVSWYQQTPGQGLQFLFEYFSETQRNKGNFPGRFSGRQFSNSRSEMNVSTLELGDSALYLCASSHFSVGLMTEAFFGQGTRLTVV.

The rearrangement links TRBV12-3 or TRBV12-4 to TRBJ2-5; D perhaps matches TRBD1 (5 bases). This CDR3 contains 13 residues. Trimming cost V 9 bases and J 2 bases, with 13 bases left between them. This CDR3 is CASGLGLQETQYF. CDR3 bases: TGTGCCAGTGGGTTGGGGCTGCAAGAGACCCAGTACTTC.

The genes are TRBV18 and TRBJ2-1; a weak D match, TRBD1 (6 bases). V shed 6 bases and J shed 7 bases, with 13 bases lying between them. The CDR3 loop spans 13 amino acids. The germline V gene encodes CDR1 KGHSH and CDR2 LQKENI. CDR3 protein: CASSPYRENEQFF. The CDR3 DNA sequence: TGTGCCAGCTCTCCTTACAGGGAAAATGAGCAGTTCTTC. Combining the CDR3 with reference TRBV18 and TRBJ2-1 gives the whole variable domain NAGVMQNPRHLVRRRGQEARLRCSPMKGHSHVYWYRQLPEEGLKFMVYLQKENIIDESGMPKERFSAEFPKEGPSILRIQQVVRGDSAAYFCASSPYRENEQFFGPGTRLTVL.

This chain links TRBV6-2 or TRBV6-3 with TRBJ2-1; unclear D gene. The V end lost 8 bases, the J end lost 8 bases, and 10 bases lay between the germline ends. This CDR3 spans 11 amino acids. Germline V CDR1 and CDR2: MNHEY, SVGEGT. This CDR3 is CASGVYHEQFF. CDR3 DNA: TGTGCCAGCGGGGTGTACCATGAGCAGTTCTTC.